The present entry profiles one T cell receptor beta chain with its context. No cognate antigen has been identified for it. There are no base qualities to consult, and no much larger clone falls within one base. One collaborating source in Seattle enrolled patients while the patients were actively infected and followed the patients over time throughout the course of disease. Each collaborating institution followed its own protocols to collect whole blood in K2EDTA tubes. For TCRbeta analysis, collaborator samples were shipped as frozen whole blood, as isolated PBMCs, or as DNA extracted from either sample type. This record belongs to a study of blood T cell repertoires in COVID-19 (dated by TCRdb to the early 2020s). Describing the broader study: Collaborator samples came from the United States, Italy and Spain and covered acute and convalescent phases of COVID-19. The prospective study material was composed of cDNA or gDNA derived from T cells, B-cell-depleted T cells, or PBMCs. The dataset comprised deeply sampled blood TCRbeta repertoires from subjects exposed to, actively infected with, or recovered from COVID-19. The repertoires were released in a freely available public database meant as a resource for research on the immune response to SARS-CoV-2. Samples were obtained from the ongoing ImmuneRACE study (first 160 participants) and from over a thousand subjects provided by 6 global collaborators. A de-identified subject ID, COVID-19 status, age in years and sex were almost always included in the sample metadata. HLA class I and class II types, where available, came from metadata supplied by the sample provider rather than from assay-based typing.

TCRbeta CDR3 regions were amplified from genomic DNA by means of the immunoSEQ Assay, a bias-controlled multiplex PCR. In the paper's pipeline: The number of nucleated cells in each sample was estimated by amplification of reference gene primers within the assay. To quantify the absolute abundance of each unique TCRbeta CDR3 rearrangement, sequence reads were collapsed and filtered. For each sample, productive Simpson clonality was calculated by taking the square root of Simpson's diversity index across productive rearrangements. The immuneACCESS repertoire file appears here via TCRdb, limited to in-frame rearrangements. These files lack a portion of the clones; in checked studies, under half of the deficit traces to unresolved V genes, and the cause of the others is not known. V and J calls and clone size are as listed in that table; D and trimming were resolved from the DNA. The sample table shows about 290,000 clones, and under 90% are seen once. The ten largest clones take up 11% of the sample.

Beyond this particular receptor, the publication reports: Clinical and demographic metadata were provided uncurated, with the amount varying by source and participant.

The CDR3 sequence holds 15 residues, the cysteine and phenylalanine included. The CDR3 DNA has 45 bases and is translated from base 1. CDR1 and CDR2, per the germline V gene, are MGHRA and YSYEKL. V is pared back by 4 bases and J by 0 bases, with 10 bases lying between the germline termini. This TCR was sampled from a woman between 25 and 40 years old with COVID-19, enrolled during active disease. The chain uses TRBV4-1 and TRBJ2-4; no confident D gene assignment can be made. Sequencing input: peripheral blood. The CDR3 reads CASSRSVLAKNIQYF. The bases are TGCGCCAGCAGCCGGAGCGTACTAGCCAAAAACATTCAGTACTTC.